This T cell receptor (beta chain) emerged from a study of OX40 agonist ivuxolimab in advanced cancers. The CDR3 totals 13 residues. V lost 6 bases, J lost 5 bases, and 17 bases lay in between. In germline, CDR1 is SQVTM, CDR2 ANQGSEA. Method: immunoSEQ multiplex PCR; TCRdb's copy keeps in-frame clones and lacks some. The sample includes 45,000 to 50,000 clones, roughly 90% of them seen just once. The V and J genes are TRBV29-1 and TRBJ2-7, with D possibly matching TRBD1 (5 bases). The clonotype originates from an adult with an advanced solid tumor such as melanoma, head and neck, liver or kidney cancer. Source: CD4+ or CD8+ T cells sorted from blood, taken in a trial of the OX40 agonist ivuxolimab. DNA of the CDR3: TGCAGCGTCTCGGTCTCAGGGCTAGACGAGCAGTACTTC. Translated, it gives CSVSVSGLDEQYF.